The T cell receptor beta chain under discussion was sequenced for a study of blood T cell repertoires in COVID-19. The assay was immunoSEQ multiplex PCR, and TCRdb's table has in-frame clones only and misses some. The sample lists hundreds of thousands of clones; nearly 90% were seen once. This clone was seen a single time. This sequence originates from a woman aged 18-30 years with acute COVID-19. Sequenced: PBMCs or T cells enriched from blood (not recorded which).

The CDR3 protein is CASSAYNEKLFF. The CDR3 DNA reads as TGTGCCAGCAGCGCCTACAATGAAAAACTGTTTTTT. This chain links TRBV7-9 with TRBJ1-4; D is undetermined. CDR3 length: 12 amino acids. Trimming stripped 5 bases from V and 5 bases from J, with 6 bases between. Germline V gene sequence: CDR1 SEHNR, CDR2 FQNEAQ (reference sequence).